Reported below is one T cell receptor (beta chain). This specimen comes from a study of blood T cell repertoires in COVID-19. Study information: Nucleic acid was either cDNA or gDNA, and it came from T cells, B-cell-depleted T cells, or PBMCs.

Deletions cut 0 bases from V and 4 bases from J, with 9 bases between. CDR1 is SGHTA, CDR2 FQGNSA, per germline. The CDR3 has 14 amino acids. Authors' processing steps: Using reference gene primer amplification, nucleated cell counts were estimated. Profiling relied on immunoSEQ multiplex PCR, and the TCRdb table lists in-frame clones only, not all of them. V, J and clone size are taken as reported in that table, and D and trimming were inferred from the DNA itself. The table has fewer than 250,000 clones, around four fifths seen once; the top ten hold roughly 7.6%. This TCR was recovered from a woman aged 50 to 60 with acute or convalescent COVID-19. The gene calls are TRBV7-2 and TRBJ2-5; D perhaps matches TRBD2 (6 bases). What was sequenced was peripheral blood. DNA for the CDR3: TGTGCCAGCAGCTTAGCGGGAGGCGGAGAGACCCAGTACTTC. This codes for CASSLAGGGETQYF.